This record concerns one TCR beta chain sequence. Its antigen target is currently unknown. Per-base quality was not reported, and no clone a single base away is much larger than it. From a lookup of the germline V gene, CDR1 and CDR2 are SGHRS and YFSETQ. V is shortened by 4 bases, J by 2 bases, and the region joining them spans 13 bases. The CDR3 sequence holds 15 residues, the cysteine and phenylalanine included. CDR3 DNA only is kept here, 45 bases in frame from base 1. The sample is drawn from a study of blood T cell repertoires in COVID-19 (dated by TCRdb to about 2020). The study in broad terms: Samples from collaborators originated in the United States, Italy and Spain and spanned both the acute and convalescent phases of COVID-19. The material from the prospective study consisted of cDNA or gDNA derived from T cells, B-cell-depleted T cells, or PBMCs. The dataset comprised deeply sampled blood TCRbeta repertoires from subjects exposed to, actively infected with, or recovered from COVID-19. The repertoires were released in a freely available public database meant as a resource for research on the immune response to SARS-CoV-2. The samples were drawn from two sources: the first 160 participants of the ongoing ImmuneRACE study, and approximately 1,300 subjects contributed by 6 global collaborators. The sample metadata nearly always contained a de-identified subject ID, COVID-19 status, age in years and sex. Where HLA class I and class II types were available, the types were taken from metadata supplied by the sample provider, not from assay-based typing. On the study overall, not on this receptor specifically: How much clinical and demographic metadata was included differed by source and by participant, and the metadata was provided uncurated.

TCRbeta CDR3 regions were amplified from genomic DNA using the immunoSEQ Assay, a bias-controlled multiplex PCR. The study's processing was this. Within the assay, amplification of reference gene primers was used to estimate how many nucleated cells each sample contained. To quantify the absolute abundance of each unique TCRbeta CDR3 rearrangement, sequence reads were collapsed and filtered. For each sample, productive Simpson clonality was calculated by taking the square root of Simpson's diversity index across productive rearrangements. Held by TCRdb, this immuneACCESS table contains in-frame sequences only and omits some clones. Under half of the omission traces to an unresolved V gene where checked; the cause of the rest is unknown. V and J calls and clone size are copied from that table; D and trimming were computed from the DNA. The sample table holds a few hundred thousand clones, of which around 81% were seen once. More than 3% of the sample lies in the top ten.

Participants in the prospective study were enrolled through a virtual design, were aged about 18 to 100 years, and lived in 24 United States geographic areas. In the prospective study, participants were assigned to cohorts based on the clinical history participants reported in a screening survey and a study questionnaire. ImmuneRACE Cohort 3 recovered participants were defined by two consecutive negative NP/OP PCR tests, healthcare professional clearance, or symptom resolution. Each participant in the prospective study had whole blood, serum and a nasopharyngeal or oropharyngeal swab collected by mobile phlebotomists. Participants in the prospective study had the option to provide additional blood draws and questionnaires over an approximately 2-month period. Before DNA extraction, blood samples from the prospective study were shipped at room temperature or frozen.

The rearrangement combines TRBV5-1 with TRBJ1-3; possibly the D gene is TRBD1, per 5 matching bases. Source material: PBMCs or T cells enriched from blood (not recorded which). This sequence originates from a man in his fifties who had recovered from COVID-19. The encoded CDR3 is CASSVRGQTGNTIYF. The DNA sequence follows: TGCGCCAGCAGCGTTAGGGGCCAAACTGGAAACACCATATATTTT.